One sample yielded the 15 T cell receptor beta chains listed below, sequenced in a study of T cell changes during pregnancy in multiple sclerosis. The repertoire was sequenced with immunoSEQ multiplex PCR; TCRdb's copy has only in-frame clones and lacks some. The sample lists fewer than 150,000 clones, roughly 95% occurring once. Sequences were derived from peripheral blood, sampled after pregnancy. The source is a female donor with multiple sclerosis, enrolled in a pregnancy study.

The chain combines TRBV9 with TRBJ1-4; 7 bases match TRBD1. The germline CDR1 and CDR2 sequences are SGDLS and YYNGEE. The trim removed 0 bases at V and 6 bases at J, leaving 2 bases unmatched. The CDR3 runs to 14 residues. The CDR3 nucleotides read TGTGCCAGCAGCGTAGGACAGGGCGATGAAAAACTGTTTTTT. Translating it yields CASSVGQGDEKLFF.

The rearrangement links TRBV30 to TRBJ2-1; 9 bases are a match to TRBD2. The V gene's germline CDR1 is GTSNPN and CDR2 SVGIG (reference sequence). This CDR3 has 14 amino acids. V gave up 4 bases and J gave up 8 bases; unmatched junction bases: 9. The chain's CDR3 is CAWNSRTSVHEQFF. CDR3 in DNA: TGTGCCTGGAATAGTCGGACTAGCGTCCATGAGCAGTTCTTC.

The chain has TRBV4-1 and TRBJ1-4; D unresolved. CDR1 is MGHRA, CDR2 YSYEKL, per germline. The CDR3 has 17 amino acids. The V gene lost 4 bases and the J gene lost 2 bases, with 17 bases spanning the gap. CDR3 DNA sequence: TGCGCCAGCAGCCTAGGAGGACTCCGAGGGACTAATGAAAAACTGTTTTTT. It is translated as CASSLGGLRGTNEKLFF.

The chain is built from TRBV4-3 and TRBJ1-3; 8 bases match TRBD1. V was clipped by 0 bases and J by 2 bases; unmatched bases: 0. The germline gives CDR1 LGHNA, CDR2 YSLEER. The CDR3 sequence is 15 residues long. CDR3: CASSQEQGAGNTIYF. In nucleotides, the CDR3 is TGCGCCAGCAGCCAAGAACAGGGGGCTGGAAACACCATATATTTT.

Of note for this clone: A junction boundary mismatches the germline segment, possibly from a read error. The V and J genes are TRBV15 and TRBJ2-7; 7 nucleotides line up with TRBD1. Germline CDR1 and CDR2: LNHNV and YYDKDF (reference sequence). The CDR3 sequence is 17 residues long. DNA of the CDR3: TGTGCCACCAGCAGATTTCCCATCGGGGACAGCCCGGATTCGGCGCGCTTC. Translated: CATSRFPIGDSPDSARF.

The chain recombines TRBV5-4 with TRBJ1-5; no definite D call. The CDR3 totals 13 residues. Germline-derived CDR1 and CDR2 are SGHNT and YYREEE (reference sequence). Trimming pared 4 bases from V and 6 bases from J, leaving 11 bases between. Here the CDR3 reads CASSHEPGQPQHF. The CDR3 DNA sequence: TGTGCCAGCAGCCACGAACCGGGTCAGCCCCAGCATTTT.

The rearrangement links TRBV2 to TRBJ1-5; 11 bases match TRBD1. Germline CDR1 and CDR2: SNHLY and FYNNEI. The CDR3 spans 16 residues. The V gene end was trimmed by 6 bases and the J gene end by 3 bases; junction bases not matched to a gene: 7. In DNA form, the CDR3 reads TGTGCCAGCAGAGGGGGGACAGGGGGGCACAATCAGCCCCAGCATTTT. This codes for CASRGGTGGHNQPQHF. The variable domain in full, with the rest retrieved from reference TRBV2 and TRBJ1-5, is EPEVTQTPSHQVTQMGQEVILRCVPISNHLYFYWYRQILGQKVEFLVSFYNNEISEKSEIFDDQFSVERPDGSNFTLKIRSTKLEDSAMYFCASRGGTGGHNQPQHFGDGTRLSIL.

The V gene is TRBV28, the J gene TRBJ1-3; possibly TRBD1 for D (5 bases). The germline gives CDR1 MDHEN, CDR2 SYDVKM. The length of the CDR3 is 15 residues. The V and J ends lost 3 bases and 1 base respectively, with 10 bases between them. CDR3 protein: CASSLGGLSGNTIYF. The CDR3 bases are TGTGCCAGCAGTTTGGGGGGACTTTCTGGAAACACCATATATTTT.

V and J are TRBV29-1 and TRBJ2-5; D is unclear. Trimming took 7 bases from V and 5 from J, leaving 8 bases between them. The CDR3 contains 10 residues. CDR1 is SQVTM, CDR2 ANQGSEA, per germline. CDR3 amino acids: CSAVWETQYF. In nucleotides, the CDR3 is TGCAGCGCAGTGTGGGAGACCCAGTACTTC.

The gene calls are TRBV2 and TRBJ2-7; 11 bases line up with TRBD2. The CDR3 consists of 14 residues. V lost 4 bases and J lost 1; bases outside the gene matches: 0. Per the germline V gene, CDR1 is SNHLY and CDR2 is FYNNEI. CDR3 nucleotides: TGTGCCAGCAGTGGACTAGCGGGGTCCTACGAGCAGTACTTC. Translation: CASSGLAGSYEQYF.

The V call is TRBV6-1, the J call TRBJ2-7, with 8 bases lining up with TRBD1. The CDR3 totals 15 residues. Losses at the gene ends were 7 bases for V and 4 bases for J; bases not matched to a gene: 12. Germline V gene lookup returns CDR1 MNHNS and CDR2 SASEGT. CDR3 amino acids: CASNPPGTGRYEQYF. CDR3 bases: TGTGCCAGCAACCCTCCCGGGACAGGTCGGTACGAGCAGTACTTC.

The V and J genes are TRBV6-1 and TRBJ2-1; possible D gene TRBD2, 6 bases. The germline V gene has CDR1 MNHNS and CDR2 SASEGT. V dropped 8 bases and J dropped 5 bases, with 19 bases sitting between them. The CDR3 is 15 residues long. The CDR3 loop reads CASPPGDVGDNEQFF. The DNA of the CDR3 is TGTGCCAGCCCGCCGGGGGATGTGGGGGACAATGAGCAGTTCTTC.

This clone turned up a few times. The chain joins TRBV2 to TRBJ1-1, with D possibly TRBD1 on 5 matching bases. Trimming removed 4 bases at V and 9 bases at J, with 9 bases between. CDR1 and CDR2 from the germline V gene are SNHLY and FYNNEI. This CDR3 spans 11 amino acids. The CDR3 DNA reads as TGTGCCAGCAGTGTTGGGGCACAAGCTTTCTTT. It codes for CASSVGAQAFF.

CDR3 bases: TGTGCCAGCACCGTGGGGCCTGCAACTAATGAAAAACTGTTTTTT. This codes for CASTVGPATNEKLFF. The rearrangement uses TRBV5-6 and TRBJ1-4; D perhaps matches TRBD1 (5 bases). Per germline, CDR1 SGHDT and CDR2 YYEEEE. This CDR3 spans 15 amino acids. The V end was cut by 6 bases, the J end by 0 bases, with 12 bases between.

The rearrangement links TRBV27 to TRBJ1-2, with D unresolved. Germline lookup yields CDR1 MNHEY and CDR2 SMNVEV (reference sequence). CDR3 length: 16 residues. V was pared by 2 bases and J by 0 bases, with 13 bases between. The CDR3 loop is CASSLKARGTNYGYTF. The CDR3 region has the DNA TGTGCCAGCAGTTTAAAGGCGAGAGGAACTAACTATGGCTACACCTTC.